What follows are 3 T cell receptor beta chains derived from one specimen sequenced in a study of post-analysis software for immune sequencing data. Whole-study results and caveats: Compared with controls, patients had more of about 5 TRBV segments, including TRBV5-6, TRBV5-1 and TRBV20-1.

The authors incorporated unique molecular identifiers into the TCR beta cDNA libraries. TCRdb independently ran MiXCR on the PCR reads; one entry per CDR3 protein. The sample consists of hundreds of thousands of distinct CDR3 sequences, roughly 27% of them appearing once. The antigens of these receptors remain unknown. The sequencing input was blood. The receptors stem from a girl between 5 and 17 years old with multiple sclerosis.

The chain is built from TRBV27 and TRBJ2-3, with a possible D match to TRBD2 (5 bases). V dropped 6 bases and J dropped 6 bases, with 13 bases sitting between them. Per the germline V gene, CDR1 is MNHEY and CDR2 is SMNVEV (reference sequence). There are 13 residues in the CDR3. CDR3 nucleotide sequence: TGTGCCAGCAGGTCGGGGAGTGGGGATACGCAGTATTTT. Translation: CASRSGSGDTQYF.

The DNA for the CDR3 is TGTGCCAGCAGCTCCACAAGTTACACTGAAGCTTTCTTT. This sequence encodes CASSSTSYTEAFF. The chain has TRBV11-2 and TRBJ1-1; D gene ambiguous. The CDR3 contains 13 residues. V shed 4 bases and J shed 3 bases, with 9 bases lying between them. CDR1 and CDR2 (germline): SGHAT, FQNNGV.

The rearrangement uses TRBV7-2 and TRBJ2-7, with 12 bases fitting TRBD2. CDR1 and CDR2 from the germline V gene are SGHTA and FQGNSA. Losses at the gene ends were 4 bases for V and 4 bases for J; bases not matched to a gene: 8. The CDR3 sequence is 16 residues long. The CDR3 bases are TGTGCCAGCAGCTCCCCTAGCGGGAGGGCCAGGTACGAGCAGTACTTC. As protein: CASSSPSGRARYEQYF.